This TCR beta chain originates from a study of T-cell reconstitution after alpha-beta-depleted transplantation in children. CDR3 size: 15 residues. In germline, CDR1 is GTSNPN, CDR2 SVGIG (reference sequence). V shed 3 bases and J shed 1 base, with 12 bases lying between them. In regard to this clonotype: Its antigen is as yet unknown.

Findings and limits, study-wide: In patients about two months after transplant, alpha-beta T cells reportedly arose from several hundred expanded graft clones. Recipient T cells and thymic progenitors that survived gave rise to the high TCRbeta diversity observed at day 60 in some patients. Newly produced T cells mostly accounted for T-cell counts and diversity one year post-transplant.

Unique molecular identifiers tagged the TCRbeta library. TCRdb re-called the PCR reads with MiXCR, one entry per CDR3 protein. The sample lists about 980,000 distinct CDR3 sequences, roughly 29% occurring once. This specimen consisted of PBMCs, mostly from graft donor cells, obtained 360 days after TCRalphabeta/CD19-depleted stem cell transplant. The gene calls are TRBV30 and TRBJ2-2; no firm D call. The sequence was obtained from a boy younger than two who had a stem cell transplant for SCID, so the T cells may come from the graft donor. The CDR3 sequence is CAWRGLGWNTGELFF. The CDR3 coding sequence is TGTGCCTGGAGGGGGTTAGGTTGGAACACCGGGGAGCTGTTTTTT.